What follows are 12 T cell receptor beta chains derived from one specimen sequenced in a study of shared T cell receptors in the human thymus. Profiled with immunoSEQ multiplex PCR; TCRdb holds only in-frame clones, not every one. The sample lists over 65,000 clones, nearly 95% seen once, with roughly 0.033% in the top ten. The material sequenced was thymocytes. The receptors shown here come from a human donor.

This chain links TRBV2 with TRBJ1-3, with D unresolved. The V end lost 2 bases, the J end lost 1 base, and 6 bases lay between the germline ends. This CDR3 region has 14 residues. The germline V gene encodes CDR1 SNHLY and CDR2 FYNNEI. CDR3 nucleotide sequence: TGTGCCAGCAGTGAAAGGAATTCTGGAAACACCATATATTTT. Its protein product is CASSERNSGNTIYF.

Written as DNA, the CDR3 is TGTGCCAGCAGCGCCGCGGGGAGAGTACAAGAGACCCAGTACTTC. It is translated as CASSAAGRVQETQYF. The rearrangement uses TRBV9 and TRBJ2-5; D might be TRBD2 (6 bases). Germline CDR1 is SGDLS and CDR2 is YYNGEE. V lost 3 bases, J lost 2 bases, and 14 bases lay in between. The CDR3 contains 15 residues. Full variable domain (rest looked up from reference TRBV9 and TRBJ2-5): DSGVTQTPKHLITATGQRVTLRCSPRSGDLSVYWYQQSLDQGLQFLIQYYNGEERAKGNILERFSAQQFPDLHSELNLSSLELGDSALYFCASSAAGRVQETQYFGPGTRLLVL.

This chain connects TRBV11-3 to TRBJ1-2; 12 bases are shared with TRBD1. Germline CDR1 and CDR2: SGHNT and YENEEA. The CDR3 loop spans 17 amino acids. The trim removed 1 base at V and 0 bases at J, leaving 3 bases unmatched. The CDR3 sequence: CASSLGDRGRSNYGYTF. The DNA of the CDR3 is TGTGCCAGCAGCTTAGGGGACAGGGGGCGATCTAACTATGGCTACACCTTC.

This sequence joins TRBV7-6 and TRBJ2-5, with 8 bases that match TRBD1. After removal of 3 bases from V and 5 bases from J, the junction contained 8 bases not matched to a gene. The CDR3 is 15 amino acids. The germline V gene has CDR1 SGHVS and CDR2 FNYEAQ. The CDR3 nucleotides are TGTGCCAGCAGCTTTGATTGCAGGGGGCCTGAGACCCAGTACTTC. Protein: CASSFDCRGPETQYF.

This chain joins TRBV7-9 and TRBJ1-6, with D possibly matching TRBD1 (5 bases). V lost 5 bases, J lost 10 bases, and 9 bases lay in between. CDR1 and CDR2 from the germline V gene are SEHNR and FQNEAQ (reference sequence). This CDR3 is built from 12 residues. In nucleotides, the CDR3 is TGTGCCAGCAGCCTGGGGGTGTCACCCCTCCACTTT. Its protein product is CASSLGVSPLHF.

The chain has TRBV19 and TRBJ1-2; 9 nucleotides align to TRBD1. Looked up from germline, CDR1 is LNHDA and CDR2 is SQIVND (reference sequence). The CDR3 loop spans 16 amino acids. Trimming at V came to 1 base and at J to 8 bases, leaving 11 bases not matched to a gene. The CDR3: CASSIGARTGVEGYTF. In DNA, the CDR3 is TGTGCCAGTAGTATAGGAGCCCGGACAGGGGTGGAGGGCTACACCTTC.

The genes are TRBV25-1 and TRBJ1-2; 7 nucleotides match TRBD1. V lost 3 bases, J lost 3 bases, and 7 bases stayed unmatched. The CDR3 contains 15 residues. The germline gives CDR1 MGHDK, CDR2 SYGVNS. For the CDR3, the DNA is TGTGCCAGCAGTGATCCAGACAGGGTGGACTATGGCTACACCTTC. This translates into CASSDPDRVDYGYTF.

The chain combines TRBV7-9 with TRBJ2-7; 8 bases map to TRBD1. There are 15 residues in the CDR3. The junction had 8 bases not matched to a gene; V was cut back by 5 bases and J by 2 bases. The germline V gene has CDR1 SEHNR and CDR2 FQNEAQ (reference sequence). The DNA of the CDR3 is TGTGCCAGCAGCGAACGGACAGGGCTAGCCTACGAGCAGTACTTC. Amino acid sequence: CASSERTGLAYEQYF.

About this clone: The junction differs from germline at one of its ends, possibly a read error. This sequence joins TRBV19 and TRBJ2-2, with a tentative D call TRBD1 (6 bases). The V gene's germline CDR1 is LNHDA and CDR2 SQIVND (reference sequence). This CDR3 region has 14 residues. The CDR3 nucleotides read TGTGCAAGTAATATGGACAGACACACCGGGGAGCTGTTTTTT. Its protein product is CASNMDRHTGELFF.

The chain is built from TRBV5-1 and TRBJ2-1; D may correspond to TRBD1 or TRBD2 (8 bases each). The CDR3 consists of 24 residues. Trimming shortened V by 2 bases and J by 0 bases, and 36 bases separated the two germline ends. From germline, CDR1 is SGHRS and CDR2 YFSETQ. The DNA for the CDR3 is TGCGCCAGCAGCTTAGAGAACCGGGACAGGAACGAGCGGGGGCCCGACTTCTCCTACAATGAGCAGTTCTTC. Translating gives CASSLENRDRNERGPDFSYNEQFF.

The J gene is TRBJ2-7, the V gene TRBV4-2; 8 bases fit TRBD2. Germline lookup yields CDR1 LGHNA and CDR2 YNFKEQ. The CDR3 contains 16 residues. The V gene end was trimmed by 5 bases and the J gene end by 7 bases; junction bases not matched to a gene: 16. The CDR3 here is CASSSGLGGGLREQYF. Here the CDR3 DNA reads TGTGCCAGCAGCTCAGGGTTGGGCGGGGGGCTACGAGAGCAGTACTTC.

In nucleotides, the CDR3 is TGTGCCAGCAGTTTTAGGGGGAACACTGAAGCTTTCTTT. Its translation: CASSFRGNTEAFF. The genes are TRBV27 and TRBJ1-1; TRBD1 is a possible D gene (5 bases). The CDR3 sequence is 13 residues long. Germline loops: CDR1 MNHEY, CDR2 SMNVEV (reference sequence). V shed 3 bases and J shed 1 base, with 6 bases lying between them.